This T cell receptor beta chain was captured by sequencing in a study of T-cell reconstitution after alpha-beta-depleted transplantation in children. Trimming shortened V by 2 bases and J by 0 bases, and 9 bases separated the two germline ends. This CDR3 has 16 amino acids. Germline assignment: CDR1 SGDLS and CDR2 YYNGEE. This clonotype occurred many times. A TCRbeta library incorporating unique molecular identifiers was prepared. Each CDR3 protein is one row after TCRdb ran MiXCR on the PCR reads. Of over 70,000 distinct CDR3 sequences in the sample, more than 9% were seen once. The rearrangement joins TRBV9 to TRBJ2-6; D gene uncertain. This clonotype was obtained from a human donor who donated a stem cell graft to a child with inherited bone marrow failure. This specimen was PBMCs from the stem cell graft donor, taken from the stem cell graft. The CDR3 protein is CASSVRPVSGANVLTF. The CDR3 nucleotides are TGTGCCAGCAGCGTTCGACCGGTCTCTGGGGCCAACGTCCTGACTTTC.